One and the same sample provided the 13 T cell receptor beta chains below, sequenced in a study of technical replicates of blood from several donors (dated by TCRdb to about 2017). Receptor amplification or capture employed the immunoSEQ multiplex PCR assay. The source is immuneACCESS, and TCRdb retained only in-frame sequences with V and J called. Part of the clones is not carried over; for the studies checked, unresolved V genes explain less than half of this, and the remainder is unexplained. Recorded for this sample are more than 45,000 clones; about 95% of them occurred a single time. Of the sample, 3% falls within the top ten clones. The sample taken for sequencing was PBMCs. The source is a human donor in good health. Some clones in this sample may be carry-over from other donors' samples.

V usage is TRBV14 and J usage is TRBJ2-3, with TRBD2 matching over 10 bases. Germline V gene lookup returns CDR1 SGHDN and CDR2 FVKESK. V trimming: 0 bases; J trimming: 8 bases; junction bases outside the gene matches: 5. This CDR3 has 15 amino acids. The DNA of the CDR3 is TGTGCCAGCAGCCAAGATTTCCTAGCGGGGGCTACGCAGTATTTT. Its translation: CASSQDFLAGATQYF.

The gene calls are TRBV20-1 and TRBJ1-2, with D hard to call. Germline lookup yields CDR1 DFQATT and CDR2 SNEGSKA (reference sequence). The CDR3 covers 10 residues. The V and J ends lost 0 bases and 8 bases respectively, with 4 bases between them. CDR3 nucleotides: TGCAGTGCTAGAGATCGGGGCTACACCTTC. Residues: CSARDRGYTF.

This clone was seen a single time. The V and J genes are TRBV18 and TRBJ2-3, with 9 bases that match TRBD2. This CDR3 comprises 18 residues. Germline CDR1 KGHSH, CDR2 LQKENI. V shed 3 bases and J 3 bases; nucleotides not matched to a gene: 13. This CDR3 reads CASSPMGTIAGDTDTQYF. The CDR3 DNA reads TGTGCCAGCTCACCCATGGGTACCATAGCGGGAGATACAGATACGCAGTATTTT.

This clone was detected only once. The chain is built from TRBV28 and TRBJ2-7; unclear D gene. Trimming removed 6 bases at V and 3 bases at J, with 15 bases between. Germline-derived CDR1 and CDR2 are MDHEN and SYDVKM. The CDR3 is 14 residues long. This CDR3 is CASSGLMRLYEQYF. DNA for the CDR3: TGTGCCAGCAGCGGCCTTATGAGGCTCTACGAGCAGTACTTC. Combining the CDR3 with reference TRBV28 and TRBJ2-7 gives the whole variable domain DVKVTQSSRYLVKRTGEKVFLECVQDMDHENMFWYRQDPGLGLRLIYFSYDVKMKEKGDIPEGYSVSREKKERFSLILESASTNQTSMYLCASSGLMRLYEQYFGPGTRLTVT.

This sequence joins TRBV7-2 and TRBJ1-1, with D perhaps matching TRBD1 (5 bases). CDR1 is SGHTA and CDR2 is FQGNSA in the germline V gene. CDR3 size: 15 residues. V gave up 4 bases and J gave up 4 bases, with 16 bases separating them. This CDR3 is CASSYDSGYGTEAFF. The CDR3 bases are TGTGCCAGCAGCTACGACTCAGGGTATGGCACTGAAGCTTTCTTT.

A single count supports this clone. The V and J genes are TRBV5-4 and TRBJ2-3, with 11 nucleotides matching TRBD2. The CDR3 length is 17 residues. After removal of 2 bases from V and 2 bases from J, the junction contained 7 bases not matched to a gene. The germline gives CDR1 SGHNT, CDR2 YYREEE (reference sequence). The CDR3 DNA sequence: TGTGCCAGCAGCTTAAGGACTAGCGGGCTCTACACAGATACGCAGTATTTT. Translating it yields CASSLRTSGLYTDTQYF.

The rearrangement joins TRBV7-9 to TRBJ2-1; 10 bases line up with TRBD2. The CDR3 contains 19 residues. The J segment lost 10 bases and the V segment lost 5 bases, leaving 23 bases of the junction unmatched. The germline V gene has CDR1 SEHNR and CDR2 FQNEAQ (reference sequence). The CDR3 sequence: CASSAGRGQREGRVGEQFF. In DNA, the CDR3 is TGTGCCAGCAGCGCAGGAAGGGGCCAGCGGGAGGGCCGGGTGGGGGAGCAGTTCTTC.

This chain links TRBV27 with TRBJ1-6; a possible D gene is TRBD1 (5 bases). V was clipped by 7 bases and J by 7 bases, with 14 bases between them. The CDR3 is 14 residues long. From germline, CDR1 is MNHEY and CDR2 SMNVEV (reference sequence). As DNA, the CDR3 is TGTGCCAGCAAACCAGGGAATCAAAATTCACCCCTCCACTTT. Protein: CASKPGNQNSPLHF.

The chain has TRBV10-3 and TRBJ2-1; the match to TRBD2 covers 8 bases. Trimming took 9 bases from V and 3 from J; bases not matched to a gene: 1. Germline lookup yields CDR1 ENHRY and CDR2 SYGVKD. This CDR3 is 12 amino acids long. CDR3 residues: CAITSGYNEQFF. In DNA form, the CDR3 reads TGTGCCATAACTAGCGGCTACAATGAGCAGTTCTTC.

The V call is TRBV7-2, the J call TRBJ2-3; 14 bases fit TRBD2. V dropped 5 bases and J dropped 9; count of bases not matched to a gene: 4. This CDR3 is built from 14 residues. Germline V CDR1 and CDR2: SGHTA, FQGNSA. For the CDR3, the DNA is TGTGCCAGCAGCGGAGGACTAGCGGGAGGCACGCAGTATTTT. Its protein is CASSGGLAGGTQYF.

This chain connects TRBV7-9 to TRBJ2-1, with 11 bases fitting TRBD2. The CDR3 is made up of 16 amino acids. Germline V gives CDR1 SEHNR, CDR2 FQNEAQ (reference sequence). V shed 5 bases, J shed 7 bases, and the junction held 10 bases outside the gene matches. The DNA of the CDR3 is TGTGCCAGCAGCCCAGTGGTGGGACTAGCGGAGAATGAGCAGTTCTTC. It specifies CASSPVVGLAENEQFF.

The DNA for the CDR3 is TGTGCCAGCAGCACTTTAGCGGTAGAGACCCAGTACTTC. Its protein product is CASSTLAVETQYF. This chain links TRBV7-2 with TRBJ2-5; tentative D call: TRBD2 (6 bases). The germline CDR1 and CDR2 sequences are SGHTA and FQGNSA. The CDR3 extends over 13 amino acids. The V end was cut by 5 bases, the J end by 4 bases, with 11 bases between.

The rearrangement uses TRBV29-1 and TRBJ2-1, with 10 bases aligning to TRBD2. V lost 1 base, J lost 7 bases, and 4 bases stayed unmatched. Germline V gene data show CDR1 as SQVTM and CDR2 as ANQGSEA. The CDR3 consists of 14 residues. The CDR3 sequence: CSVEGPSGSNEQFF. In nucleotides, the CDR3 is TGCAGCGTTGAAGGACCTAGCGGGAGTAATGAGCAGTTCTTC.